The clone carrying this TCR beta chain was counted only a few times. Its specificity is unknown. The sample has other DNA sequences that encode this CDR3 too. This entry belongs to a study of beta chain features in type 1 diabetes. Regarding the study as a whole: TCRB CDR3s from Type 1 diabetes patients were moderately but significantly shorter in all four CD4+ subsets. The study notes PCR might favor shorter templates equally in patients and controls.

All of the isolated RNA was reverse transcribed, so expressed TCRB transcripts were sequenced. Some clones are missing from TCRdb's copy, which holds only in-frame ones; the method was immunoSEQ multiplex PCR. The sample includes over 200,000 clones, around 9.9% of them seen just once. CD4+ naive, central memory, regulatory and stem cell-like memory subsets were isolated by sorting on CD45RO/CCR7/CD25/CD127/CD95/CD27. Sequenced material: naive CD4+ T cells from blood. This TCR was sampled from a man aged 30-40 years with type 1 diabetes.

CDR3 sequence (DNA): TGTGCCAGCAGTCCTAATAGCAATCAGCCCCAGCATTTT. The encoded protein is CASSPNSNQPQHF. The J gene is TRBJ1-5, the V gene TRBV2; D not resolved. This CDR3 region has 13 residues. The germline V gene encodes CDR1 SNHLY and CDR2 FYNNEI. V was cut by 5 bases and J by 0 bases, with 5 bases left in between.